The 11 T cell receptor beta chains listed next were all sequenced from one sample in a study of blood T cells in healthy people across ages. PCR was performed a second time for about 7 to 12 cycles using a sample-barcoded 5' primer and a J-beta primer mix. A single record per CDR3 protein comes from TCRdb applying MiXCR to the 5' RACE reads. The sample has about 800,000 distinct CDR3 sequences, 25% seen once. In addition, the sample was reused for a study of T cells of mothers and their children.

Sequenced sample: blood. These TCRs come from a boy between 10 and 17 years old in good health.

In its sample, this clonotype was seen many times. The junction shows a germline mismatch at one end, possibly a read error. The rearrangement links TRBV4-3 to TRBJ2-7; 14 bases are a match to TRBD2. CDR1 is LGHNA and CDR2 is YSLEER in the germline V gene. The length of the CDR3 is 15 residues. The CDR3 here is CASSHGTSGSYEQYF. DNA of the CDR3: TGTGCCAGCAGCCATGGGACTAGCGGGAGCTACGAGCAGTACTTC.

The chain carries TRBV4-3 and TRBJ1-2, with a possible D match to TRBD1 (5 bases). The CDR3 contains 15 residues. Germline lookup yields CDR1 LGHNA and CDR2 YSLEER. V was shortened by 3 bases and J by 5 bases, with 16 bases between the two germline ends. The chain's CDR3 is CASSQMGLGGYGYTF. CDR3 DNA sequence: TGCGCCAGCAGCCAGATGGGACTGGGGGGGTATGGCTACACCTTC.

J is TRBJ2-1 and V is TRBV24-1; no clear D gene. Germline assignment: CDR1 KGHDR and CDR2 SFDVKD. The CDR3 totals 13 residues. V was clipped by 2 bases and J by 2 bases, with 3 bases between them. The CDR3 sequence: CATSDSAYNEQFF. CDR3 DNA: TGTGCCACCAGTGATTCAGCCTACAATGAGCAGTTCTTC.

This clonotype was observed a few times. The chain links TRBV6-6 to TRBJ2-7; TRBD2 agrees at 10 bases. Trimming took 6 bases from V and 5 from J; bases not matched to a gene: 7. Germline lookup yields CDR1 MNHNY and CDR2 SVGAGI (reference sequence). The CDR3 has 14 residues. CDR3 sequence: CASRPASGSDEQYF. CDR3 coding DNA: TGTGCCAGCAGACCGGCTAGCGGGAGTGACGAGCAGTACTTC.

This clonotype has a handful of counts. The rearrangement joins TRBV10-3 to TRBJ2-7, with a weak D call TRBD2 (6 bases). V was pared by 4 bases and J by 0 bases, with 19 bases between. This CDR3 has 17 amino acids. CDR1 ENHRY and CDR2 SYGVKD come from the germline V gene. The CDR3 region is CAISVWGGSTSSYEQYF. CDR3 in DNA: TGTGCCATCAGTGTGTGGGGAGGTAGCACCAGCTCCTACGAGCAGTACTTC.

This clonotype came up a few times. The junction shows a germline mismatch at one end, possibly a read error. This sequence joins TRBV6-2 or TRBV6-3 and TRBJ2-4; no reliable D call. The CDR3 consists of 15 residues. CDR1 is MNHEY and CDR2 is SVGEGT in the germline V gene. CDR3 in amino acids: CASSPVRAAKNIQCF. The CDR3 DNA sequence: TGTGCCAGCAGCCCGGTAAGGGCTGCCAAAAACATTCAGTGCTTC.

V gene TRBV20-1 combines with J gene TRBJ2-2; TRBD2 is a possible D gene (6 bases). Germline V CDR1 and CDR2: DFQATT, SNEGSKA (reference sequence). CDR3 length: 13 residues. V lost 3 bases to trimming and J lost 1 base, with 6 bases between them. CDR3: CSASGRNTGELFF. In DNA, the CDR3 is TGCAGTGCTAGCGGGAGGAACACCGGGGAGCTGTTTTTT.

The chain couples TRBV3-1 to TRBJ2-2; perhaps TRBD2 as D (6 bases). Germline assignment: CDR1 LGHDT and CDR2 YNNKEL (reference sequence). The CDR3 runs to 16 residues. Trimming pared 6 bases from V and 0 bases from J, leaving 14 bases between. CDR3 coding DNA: TGTGCCAGCAGAAGGGGACTGACCTCGAACACCGGGGAGCTGTTTTTT. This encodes CASRRGLTSNTGELFF.

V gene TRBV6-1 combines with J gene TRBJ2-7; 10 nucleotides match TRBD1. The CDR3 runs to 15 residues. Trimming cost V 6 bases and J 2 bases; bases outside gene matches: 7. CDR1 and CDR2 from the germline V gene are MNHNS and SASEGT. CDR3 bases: TGTGCCAGCAGGGACCCGGGACAGGGGACCTACGAGCAGTACTTC. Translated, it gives CASRDPGQGTYEQYF.

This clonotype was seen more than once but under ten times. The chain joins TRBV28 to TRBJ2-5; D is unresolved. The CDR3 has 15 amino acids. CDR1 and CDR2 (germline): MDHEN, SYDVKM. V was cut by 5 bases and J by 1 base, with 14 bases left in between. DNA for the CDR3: TGTGCCAGCAGTCCTCCCGGTGGCCTCCAAGAGACCCAGTACTTC. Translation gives CASSPPGGLQETQYF.

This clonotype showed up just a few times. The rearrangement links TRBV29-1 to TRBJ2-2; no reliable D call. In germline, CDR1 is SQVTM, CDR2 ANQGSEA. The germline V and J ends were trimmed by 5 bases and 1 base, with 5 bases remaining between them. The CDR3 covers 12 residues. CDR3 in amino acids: CSVRRNTGELFF. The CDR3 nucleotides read TGCAGCGTTAGGAGGAACACCGGGGAGCTGTTTTTT.